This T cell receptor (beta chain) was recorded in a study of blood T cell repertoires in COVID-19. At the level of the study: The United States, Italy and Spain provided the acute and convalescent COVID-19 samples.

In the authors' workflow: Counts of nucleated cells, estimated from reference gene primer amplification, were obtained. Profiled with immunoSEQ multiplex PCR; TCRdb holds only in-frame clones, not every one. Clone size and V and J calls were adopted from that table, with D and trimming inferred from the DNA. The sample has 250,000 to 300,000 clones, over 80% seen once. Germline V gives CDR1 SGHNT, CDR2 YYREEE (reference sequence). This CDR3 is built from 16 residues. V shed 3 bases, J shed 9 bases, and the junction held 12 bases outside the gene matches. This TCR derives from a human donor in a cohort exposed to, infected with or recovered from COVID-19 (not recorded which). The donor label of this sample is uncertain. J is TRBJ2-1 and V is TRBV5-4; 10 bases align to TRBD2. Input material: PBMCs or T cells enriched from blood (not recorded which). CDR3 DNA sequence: TGTGCCAGCAGCTCCCCAGCGGGGGGGCTGGGAGGTGAGCAGTTCTTC. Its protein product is CASSSPAGGLGGEQFF.